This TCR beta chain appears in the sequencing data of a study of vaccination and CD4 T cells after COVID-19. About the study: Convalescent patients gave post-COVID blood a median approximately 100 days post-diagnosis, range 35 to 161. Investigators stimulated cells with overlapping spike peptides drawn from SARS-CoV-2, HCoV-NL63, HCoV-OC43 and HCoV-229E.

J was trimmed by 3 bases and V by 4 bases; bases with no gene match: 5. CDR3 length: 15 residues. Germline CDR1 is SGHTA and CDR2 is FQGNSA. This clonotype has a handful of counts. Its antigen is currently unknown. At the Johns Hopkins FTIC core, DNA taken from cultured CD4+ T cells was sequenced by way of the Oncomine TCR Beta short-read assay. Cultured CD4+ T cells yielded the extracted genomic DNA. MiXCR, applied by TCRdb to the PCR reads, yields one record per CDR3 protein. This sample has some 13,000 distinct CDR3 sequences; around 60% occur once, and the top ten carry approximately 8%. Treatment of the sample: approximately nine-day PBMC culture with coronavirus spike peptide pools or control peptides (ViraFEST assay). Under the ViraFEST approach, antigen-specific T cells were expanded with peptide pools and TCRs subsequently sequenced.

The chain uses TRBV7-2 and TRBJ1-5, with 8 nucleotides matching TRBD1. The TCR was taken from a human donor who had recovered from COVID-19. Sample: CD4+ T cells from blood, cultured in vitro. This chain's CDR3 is CASSSTGALNQPQHF. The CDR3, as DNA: TGTGCCAGCAGCTCGACAGGGGCCCTCAATCAGCCCCAGCATTTT. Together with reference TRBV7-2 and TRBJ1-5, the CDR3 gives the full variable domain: GAGVSQSPSNKVTEKGKDVELRCDPISGHTALYWYRQSLGQGLEFLIYFQGNSAPDKSGLPSDRFSAERTGGSVSTLTIQRTQQEDSAVYLCASSSTGALNQPQHFGDGTRLSIL.